The TCR beta chain under discussion was sequenced for a study of blood T cell repertoires in COVID-19. About the study: The United States, Italy and Spain supplied acute and convalescent COVID-19 samples. Nucleic acid was either cDNA or gDNA, and it came from T cells, B-cell-depleted T cells, or PBMCs.

Source study methods: Amplification of reference gene primers was used by the study to estimate nucleated cell counts. Libraries were prepared by immunoSEQ multiplex PCR; TCRdb keeps only in-frame clonotypes and omits some of them. V, J and clone size are taken as reported in that table, and D and trimming were inferred from the DNA itself. The table shows some 56,000 clones, with 81% occurring only once. Germline CDR1 and CDR2: MDHEN and SYDVKM. V was clipped by 6 bases and J by 4 bases, with 12 bases between them. The CDR3 has 13 residues. Sequencing input: peripheral blood. This TCR came from a woman at least 80 years old with active or convalescent COVID-19. The chain has TRBV28 and TRBJ1-1, with D perhaps TRBD1 (6 bases). The DNA for the CDR3 is TGTGCCAGCAGGATACAGGGTCCCACTGAAGCTTTCTTT. Its translation: CASRIQGPTEAFF.